This TCR beta chain stems from a study of blood T cells in healthy people across ages. On the study more broadly: Capturing about one barcoded beta molecule per two T cells was achieved by template switching. Study results and caveats: There was no known CMV status for donors, so expanded clonotype changes were possibly confounded.

With a J-beta primer mix and a sample-barcoded 5' primer, a second PCR ran about 6 to 11 cycles. TCRdb passed the 5' RACE reads through MiXCR, listing each CDR3 protein once. The sample carries approximately 800,000 distinct CDR3 sequences, about 42% recorded once. Concerning this clonotype itself: Its cognate antigen is unknown.

The ends lost 4 bases at V and 2 bases at J; junction bases unmatched: 8. The CDR3 length is 17 residues. Germline lookup yields CDR1 MNHNS and CDR2 SASEGT. The receptor was isolated from a man of 80 years or more in good health. What was sequenced was blood. The chain employs TRBV6-1 and TRBJ2-3; TRBD2 matches 11 bases. The CDR3 DNA follows: TGTGCCAGCAGTGGAATAGCGGGAGGGCCCCCCACAGATACGCAGTATTTT. Its protein is CASSGIAGGPPTDTQYF.